This T cell receptor (beta chain) was captured in a study of T cell clonotyping in hematopoietic cell transplantation. Data came from immunoSEQ multiplex PCR; TCRdb stores just in-frame clones and leaves some out. The data hold 15,000 or so clones, with roughly 90% observed a single time. V trimming: 3 bases; J trimming: 4 bases; junction bases outside the gene matches: 5. Germline V gives CDR1 GTSNPN, CDR2 SVGIG (reference sequence). This CDR3 region has 13 residues. The chain is built from TRBV30 and TRBJ2-5; 7 bases align to TRBD2. Sequencing was done on a sample of peripheral blood mononuclear cells. The source of this sequence is a man aged 50 to 59 in good health. Some clones in this sample may be carry-over from other donors' samples. The CDR3: CAWRRTRVETQYF. DNA for the CDR3: TGTGCCTGGAGGAGGACTAGGGTAGAGACCCAGTACTTC.